This T cell receptor beta chain was profiled in a study of T cells after yellow fever vaccination. The CDR3 totals 15 residues. V was clipped by 3 bases and J by 4 bases; unmatched bases: 4. CDR1 and CDR2 (germline): SGHAT, FQDESV (reference sequence). Making TCR cDNA involved 5'RACE template switching, which added UMIs and a universal primer site. From the 5' RACE reads, TCRdb called clonotypes with MiXCR, one entry per CDR3 protein. The table has about 120,000 distinct CDR3 sequences, 13% to 15% seen once; the top ten hold approximately 39%. This clonotype was seen only a few times. Its antigen remains unknown. Study results and limitations: Boosting was followed by the reappearance of most primary-vaccination clones (approximately 95% CD4, 85% to 90% CD8). Researchers noted that a small share of clonotypes showed up in both CD4 and CD8 compartments. Highly abundant clonotypes carried over from the bulk population could end up in FACS-sorted repertoires as contaminants.

The sample in question was CD8+ T cells sorted from PBMCs, obtained 5 days after the yellow fever booster vaccination. The sequence was obtained from a man between 18 and 29 years old who received the YFV17D yellow fever vaccine. This chain links TRBV11-1 with TRBJ2-2; TRBD1 aligns across 8 bases. The CDR3 is CASSLDREITGELFF. The CDR3 DNA follows: TGTGCCAGCAGCTTGGACAGGGAGATCACCGGGGAGCTGTTTTTT.